These 25 T cell receptor beta chains originate from one sample sequenced in a study of T cell changes during pregnancy in multiple sclerosis. Clones were read by immunoSEQ multiplex PCR, and TCRdb kept only the in-frame ones, dropping some. This table has roughly 58,000 clones, 92% appearing once. Sequenced here: CD4+ T cells from peripheral blood mononuclear cells, sampled after pregnancy. The source is a female donor in good health, enrolled as a control in a pregnancy study.

The V call is TRBV4-3, the J call TRBJ2-1; TRBD1 aligns across 8 bases. V dropped 1 base and J dropped 3; count of bases not matched to a gene: 5. CDR1 is LGHNA and CDR2 is YSLEER in the germline V gene. CDR3 length: 16 residues. CDR3 sequence reads: CASSQGDRGYYNEQFF. The CDR3 nucleotides are TGCGCCAGCAGCCAAGGAGACAGGGGTTACTACAATGAGCAGTTCTTC.

The genes are TRBV5-1 and TRBJ1-4; possible D gene TRBD1, 5 bases. V was trimmed by 1 base and J by 7 bases, leaving 17 bases between them. The CDR3 is made up of 16 amino acids. CDR1 SGHRS and CDR2 YFSETQ come from the germline V gene. The CDR3 DNA reads TGCGCCAGCAGCTTGCCCTCCCAGGGTTCGGGTGAAAAACTGTTTTTT. This translates into CASSLPSQGSGEKLFF.

The chain is built from TRBV25-1 and TRBJ2-7, with 9 bases aligning to TRBD1. Germline V gene data show CDR1 as MGHDK and CDR2 as SYGVNS. V was clipped by 5 bases and J by 1 base; unmatched bases: 9. The CDR3 runs 16 residues. In nucleotides, the CDR3 is TGTGCCAGCAGTCCAGCACGCGACAGGGGGTCCTACGAGCAGTACTTC. Protein: CASSPARDRGSYEQYF.

V and J are TRBV7-2 and TRBJ1-1; D is unresolved. The CDR3 runs to 15 residues. Trimming cost V 3 bases and J 1 base, with 12 bases left between them. CDR1 is SGHTA and CDR2 is FQGNSA in the germline V gene. The CDR3 reads CASSFRGTKNTEAFF. CDR3 nucleotide sequence: TGTGCCAGCAGCTTTCGGGGAACTAAGAACACTGAAGCTTTCTTT.

The V call is TRBV7-3, the J call TRBJ2-3; 9 nucleotides agree with TRBD2. Germline-derived CDR1 and CDR2 are SGHTA and FQGTGA. The V and J ends lost 5 bases and 4 bases, in that order; junction bases with no gene match: 10. This CDR3 spans 16 amino acids. The CDR3 nucleotides are TGTGCCAGCAGCCCAATGGGCGGGGGGGCCCCAGATACGCAGTATTTT. Protein product: CASSPMGGGAPDTQYF.

The chain carries TRBV25-1 and TRBJ2-1; TRBD1 matches 7 bases. The CDR3 covers 14 residues. J was trimmed by 6 bases and V by 4 bases; bases with no gene match: 6. CDR1 MGHDK and CDR2 SYGVNS come from the germline V gene. The DNA for the CDR3 is TGTGCCAGCAGTGCCAGGACAGGAAGCAATGAGCAGTTCTTC. This sequence encodes CASSARTGSNEQFF.

V is TRBV28 and J is TRBJ1-1; possibly TRBD1 for D (6 bases). V lost 5 bases to trimming and J lost 5 bases, with 21 bases between them. This CDR3 is built from 16 residues. Germline assignment: CDR1 MDHEN and CDR2 SYDVKM. The CDR3 DNA sequence: TGTGCCAGCAGTCCGAGGGGGTCAGGGGAGGGGACTGAAGCTTTCTTT. Translated, it gives CASSPRGSGEGTEAFF.

CDR3 DNA: TGTGTCGAGGAAAGGGGAAACACCATATATTTT. Its protein is CVEERGNTIYF. This chain links TRBV7-9 with TRBJ1-3; no reliable D call. This CDR3 is 11 amino acids long. Germline V gives CDR1 SEHNR, CDR2 FQNEAQ (reference sequence). The whole variable domain, remainder taken from reference TRBV7-9 and TRBJ1-3, is DTGVSQNPRHKITKRGQNVTFRCDPISEHNRLYWYRQTLGQGPEFLTYFQNEAQLEKSRLLSDRFSAERPKGSFSTLEIQRTEQGDSAMYLCVEERGNTIYFGEGSWLTVV.

With regard to this clone: Compared with germline, one end of the junction differs, possibly owing to a read error. The CDR3 spells CASSSTGLETQYF. For the CDR3, the DNA is TGTGCTAGCAGCTCGACAGGGTTGGAGACCCAGTACTTC. The chain recombines TRBV7-7 with TRBJ2-5, with 7 bases that match TRBD1. The CDR3 length is 13 residues. In germline, CDR1 is SSHAT, CDR2 FNYEAQ (reference sequence).

This clone has only one observation. This chain's CDR3 is CASSLDRGQAYEQYF. For the CDR3, the DNA is TGCGCCAGCAGCTTGGACAGGGGGCAAGCCTACGAGCAGTACTTC. The chain employs TRBV5-1 and TRBJ2-7; TRBD1 matches at 9 bases. Trimming removed 0 bases from V and 2 bases from J; junction bases left unmatched: 3. This CDR3 has 15 residues. CDR1 is SGHRS and CDR2 is YFSETQ in the germline V gene.

This clone was found once. The genes are TRBV5-4 and TRBJ2-3, with 9 bases identical to TRBD2. The CDR3 sequence is 15 residues long. The V and J ends lost 3 bases and 2 bases, in that order; junction bases with no gene match: 4. The V gene's germline CDR1 is SGHNT and CDR2 YYREEE (reference sequence). The CDR3 sequence is CASSSLAGNTDTQYF. The CDR3 DNA sequence: TGTGCCAGCAGCTCCCTAGCGGGGAACACAGATACGCAGTATTTT. Together with reference TRBV5-4 and TRBJ2-3, the CDR3 gives the full variable domain: ETGVTQSPTHLIKTRGQQVTLRCSSQSGHNTVSWYQQALGQGPQFIFQYYREEENGRGNFPPRFSGLQFPNYSSELNVNALELDDSALYLCASSSLAGNTDTQYFGPGTRLTVL.

This chain joins TRBV13 and TRBJ1-3; perhaps TRBD1 as D (5 bases). Deletions cut 5 bases from V and 2 bases from J, with 10 bases between. The CDR3 sequence is 14 residues long. Per germline, CDR1 PRHDT and CDR2 FYEKMQ (reference sequence). CDR3: CASSRRQTGNTIYF. The CDR3 coding sequence is TGTGCCAGCAGCCGCCGACAGACTGGAAACACCATATATTTT.

This clone has more than one count but fewer than ten. This chain connects TRBV5-1 to TRBJ2-7; TRBD1 matches 7 bases. V lost 0 bases, J lost 6 bases, and 3 bases stayed unmatched. This CDR3 is built from 13 residues. CDR1 and CDR2 (germline): SGHRS, YFSETQ. As DNA, the CDR3 is TGCGCCAGCAGCTTGGGACAGGGTGGCGAGCAGTACTTC. Amino acid sequence: CASSLGQGGEQYF.

The chain recombines TRBV2 with TRBJ1-1; possible D gene TRBD1, 6 bases. The germline CDR1 and CDR2 sequences are SNHLY and FYNNEI. Deletions cut 7 bases from V and 0 bases from J, with 12 bases between. The CDR3 totals 14 residues. The CDR3, as DNA: TGTGCCAGCACTCTAGACAGGATGAACACTGAAGCTTTCTTT. This translates into CASTLDRMNTEAFF.

V gene TRBV6-5 combines with J gene TRBJ1-1; 8 bases map to TRBD1. CDR3 length: 13 residues. Germline V lookup: CDR1 MNHEY, CDR2 SVGAGI. Trimming took 6 bases from V and 6 from J; bases not matched to a gene: 6. The CDR3 spells CASRLDREAEAFF. CDR3 in DNA: TGTGCCAGCAGGCTGGACAGGGAAGCTGAAGCTTTCTTT.

CDR3 sequence: CASSLRVKNTEAFF. The CDR3 DNA is TGTGCCAGCAGTTTACGTGTTAAGAACACTGAAGCTTTCTTT. This chain joins TRBV28 and TRBJ1-1; D gene uncertain. Germline assignment: CDR1 MDHEN and CDR2 SYDVKM. The V and J ends lost 2 bases and 1 base respectively, with 8 bases between them. The CDR3 runs 14 residues.

The genes are TRBV6-5 and TRBJ1-3; D gene uncertain. V lost 6 bases, J lost 4 bases, and 13 bases lay in between. The germline CDR1 and CDR2 sequences are MNHEY and SVGAGI. The CDR3 has 14 residues. CDR3 nucleotide sequence: TGTGCCAGCAGGTCCTGGGCCGCCGGAAACACCATATATTTT. Protein product: CASRSWAAGNTIYF.

The V and J genes are TRBV28 and TRBJ1-3; maybe TRBD1 (5 bases). The CDR3 runs to 14 residues. Trimming removed 9 bases from V and 2 bases from J, with 14 bases in between. Germline CDR1 is MDHEN and CDR2 is SYDVKM. DNA for the CDR3: TGTGCCAGTAACTTTCGGGGGACTGGAAACACCATATATTTT. Translation gives CASNFRGTGNTIYF. Full variable domain (outside the CDR3, taken from reference TRBV28 and TRBJ1-3): DVKVTQSSRYLVKRTGEKVFLECVQDMDHENMFWYRQDPGLGLRLIYFSYDVKMKEKGDIPEGYSVSREKKERFSLILESASTNQTSMYLCASNFRGTGNTIYFGEGSWLTVV.

This chain links TRBV18 with TRBJ2-3; 10 nucleotides match TRBD1. The CDR3 totals 13 residues. V lost 8 bases to trimming and J lost 9 bases; unmatched junction nucleotides: 8. CDR1 and CDR2 from the germline V gene are KGHSH and LQKENI. The CDR3 sequence: CASLGQGEDTQYF. CDR3 bases: TGTGCCAGCCTCGGACAGGGGGAGGACACGCAGTATTTT.

The rearrangement joins TRBV30 to TRBJ2-5; the D is unclear. This CDR3 spans 11 amino acids. Per the germline V gene, CDR1 is GTSNPN and CDR2 is SVGIG (reference sequence). Trimming cost V 2 bases and J 7 bases, with 8 bases left between them. The CDR3 spells CAWSLGGTQYF. The CDR3 DNA reads as TGTGCCTGGAGTCTCGGCGGGACCCAGTACTTC.

This chain uses TRBV4-2 with TRBJ1-5; 9 bases agree with TRBD1. Germline CDR1 and CDR2: LGHNA and YNFKEQ. This CDR3 is 15 amino acids long. V dropped 4 bases and J dropped 5; count of bases not matched to a gene: 6. CDR3 nucleotide sequence: TGTGCCAGCAGCCTAACAGGGGGCTTGTATCAGCCCCAGCATTTT. This encodes CASSLTGGLYQPQHF.

The chain couples TRBV4-1 to TRBJ1-5; no clear D. Germline V gene lookup returns CDR1 MGHRA and CDR2 YSYEKL. The CDR3 consists of 14 residues. V lost 6 bases and J lost 4, with 13 bases in between. The CDR3 DNA reads TGCGCCAGCAGTAGGGAGGGTCGGAATCAGCCCCAGCATTTT. It yields the protein CASSREGRNQPQHF.

The chain uses TRBV5-4 and TRBJ1-6, with TRBD1 matching over 7 bases. Germline CDR1 and CDR2: SGHNT and YYREEE (reference sequence). This CDR3 comprises 14 residues. Trimming cost V 2 bases and J 9 bases; bases outside gene matches: 5. The CDR3 DNA follows: TGTGCCAGCAGCTTTGGACAGGAGGCTTCACCCCTCCACTTT. Protein: CASSFGQEASPLHF. The full variable domain, completed using reference TRBV5-4 and TRBJ1-6, is ETGVTQSPTHLIKTRGQQVTLRCSSQSGHNTVSWYQQALGQGPQFIFQYYREEENGRGNFPPRFSGLQFPNYSSELNVNALELDDSALYLCASSFGQEASPLHFGNGTRLTVT.

The chain uses TRBV15 and TRBJ1-5; 7 bases are shared with TRBD1. The CDR3 has 15 residues. Germline V CDR1 and CDR2: LNHNV, YYDKDF (reference sequence). The V gene end was trimmed by 8 bases and the J gene end by 2 bases; junction bases not matched to a gene: 9. DNA of the CDR3: TGTGCCACCCGACGAGGGGGCTCGGGCAATCAGCCCCAGCATTTT. This translates into CATRRGGSGNQPQHF.

The chain combines TRBV4-1 with TRBJ1-4; 12 bases map to TRBD1. This CDR3 is 13 amino acids long. CDR1 MGHRA and CDR2 YSYEKL come from the germline V gene. The CDR3 is CAVGTGGGEKLFF. CDR3 DNA: TGCGCAGTGGGGACAGGGGGCGGCGAAAAACTGTTTTTT.